What follows are 18 T cell receptor beta chains derived from one specimen sequenced in a study of blood T cell repertoires in COVID-19. Sequencing was performed with immunoSEQ multiplex PCR; in TCRdb, only in-frame clones are kept and a portion is missing. This table has 200,000 to 250,000 clones, 80% to 90% appearing once. The sequenced sample consisted of PBMCs or T cells enriched from blood (not recorded which). These receptors were taken from a man between 18 and 29 years old with acute COVID-19.

The chain links TRBV5-1 to TRBJ1-1; possible D gene TRBD1, 5 bases. V was trimmed by 4 bases and J by 2 bases, leaving 15 bases between them. Germline CDR1 is SGHRS and CDR2 is YFSETQ. CDR3 length equals 15 residues. The CDR3 nucleotides are TGCGCCAGCAGCAATCAGGGTGGTTCTAACACTGAAGCTTTCTTT. As protein: CASSNQGGSNTEAFF.

The chain recombines TRBV4-1 with TRBJ2-7, with 7 bases aligning to TRBD1. Germline V gene sequence: CDR1 MGHRA, CDR2 YSYEKL. J was trimmed by 6 bases and V by 1 base; bases with no gene match: 9. The length of the CDR3 is 15 residues. The CDR3 DNA sequence: TGCGCCAGCAGCCAAGGGGAGACAGGGAAATTCGAGCAGTACTTC. This sequence encodes CASSQGETGKFEQYF.

The chain joins TRBV30 to TRBJ2-5, with 7 bases that match TRBD2. Germline CDR1 and CDR2: GTSNPN and SVGIG (reference sequence). J gave up 7 bases and V 2 bases, and 7 bases lay outside the gene matches. This CDR3 has 13 amino acids. The CDR3 sequence is CAWSPGLGGTQYF. CDR3 in DNA: TGTGCCTGGAGTCCTGGACTAGGTGGGACCCAGTACTTC.

This clone was seen a few times. The chain has TRBV12-3 or TRBV12-4 and TRBJ1-2; a possible D gene is TRBD1 (6 bases). The CDR3 totals 12 residues. V lost 5 bases and J lost 5, with 9 bases in between. This CDR3 is CASSPQGYGYTF. The CDR3 DNA reads as TGTGCCAGCAGTCCACAGGGATATGGCTACACCTTC.

This chain connects TRBV6-5 to TRBJ2-1; 9 nucleotides line up with TRBD2. The germline gives CDR1 MNHEY, CDR2 SVGAGI. This CDR3 has 14 amino acids. The V gene end was trimmed by 6 bases and the J gene end by 8 bases; junction bases not matched to a gene: 8. The CDR3 nucleotides are TGTGCCAGCAGCCTTAGCGGGAGAGCCGATGAGCAGTTCTTC. It yields the protein CASSLSGRADEQFF.

The CDR3 here is CASSLVSGHNSYEQYF. The CDR3 DNA sequence: TGTGCCAGCAGCTTGGTCAGCGGGCATAACTCCTACGAGCAGTACTTC. The chain couples TRBV7-2 to TRBJ2-7; possible D gene TRBD2, 6 bases. Trimming pared 3 bases from V and 0 bases from J, leaving 15 bases between. The CDR3 is made up of 16 amino acids. Germline loops: CDR1 SGHTA, CDR2 FQGNSA. The variable domain in full, with the rest retrieved from reference TRBV7-2 and TRBJ2-7, is GAGVSQSPSNKVTEKGKDVELRCDPISGHTALYWYRQSLGQGLEFLIYFQGNSAPDKSGLPSDRFSAERTGGSVSTLTIQRTQQEDSAVYLCASSLVSGHNSYEQYFGPGTRLTVT.

This clone came up a few times. The chain has TRBV5-8 and TRBJ2-2, with D tentatively TRBD2 (7 bases). The CDR3 is 15 residues long. Germline V lookup: CDR1 SGHTS, CDR2 YDEGEE. V was shortened by 1 base and J by 4 bases, with 11 bases between the two germline ends. In DNA, the CDR3 is TGTGCCAGCAGCTTGACAGGGAGGGGCACCGGGGAGCTGTTTTTT. It specifies CASSLTGRGTGELFF.

Comments on this clone: The sample carries other DNA sequences with the same CDR3. This chain links TRBV20-1 with TRBJ1-1, with D uncertain. This CDR3 has 11 residues. Germline V gene lookup returns CDR1 DFQATT and CDR2 SNEGSKA (reference sequence). The ends were cut back, 3 bases at V and 3 bases at J, with 5 bases in the middle. The CDR3 loop reads CSASRYTEAFF. The DNA of the CDR3 is TGCAGTGCTAGCAGGTACACTGAAGCTTTCTTT.

This clone was counted between two and nine times. The genes are TRBV30 and TRBJ1-1, with TRBD1 matching over 12 bases. The CDR3 totals 17 residues. Per the germline V gene, CDR1 is GTSNPN and CDR2 is SVGIG (reference sequence). Trimming at V came to 3 bases and at J to 1 base, leaving 9 bases not matched to a gene. CDR3 DNA sequence: TGTGCCTGGAGGACCGGGACAGGGGGCGACGGGAACACTGAAGCTTTCTTT. Its protein product is CAWRTGTGGDGNTEAFF.

V and J are TRBV29-1 and TRBJ2-7; 7 bases match TRBD2. The CDR3 has 14 amino acids. J gave up 3 bases and V 1 base, and 6 bases lay outside the gene matches. Germline CDR1 and CDR2: SQVTM and ANQGSEA. In DNA, the CDR3 is TGCAGCGTTGAAGGACCGGGAGGTAACTACGAGCAGTACTTC. Translation gives CSVEGPGGNYEQYF.

CDR3 nucleotides: TGTGCCAGTAGTCCCACGGCGGGACAGTTTATTTTTAATGAGCAGTTCTTC. Amino acid sequence: CASSPTAGQFIFNEQFF. This chain joins TRBV19 and TRBJ2-1; D perhaps matches TRBD1 (7 bases). Deletions cut 5 bases from V and 7 bases from J, with 24 bases between. Germline V CDR1 and CDR2: LNHDA, SQIVND (reference sequence). This CDR3 spans 17 amino acids.

The rearrangement joins TRBV21-1 to TRBJ2-7; no check of the table's D call, TRBD1, against the DNA was made. TRBV21-1 is termed a pseudogene. CDR3 size: 16 residues. The CDR3 protein is CASSTGQGGFAYEQYF. DNA for the CDR3: TGTGCCAGCAGCACTGGACAGGGGGGCTTCGCCTACGAGCAGTACTTC.

The chain has TRBV9 and TRBJ2-7, with D possibly being TRBD2 (5 bases). The V gene lost 3 bases and the J gene lost 2 bases, with 18 bases spanning the gap. This CDR3 is 16 amino acids long. The V gene's germline CDR1 is SGDLS and CDR2 YYNGEE. The CDR3 sequence is CASSALAWGATYEQYF. CDR3 DNA: TGTGCCAGCAGCGCCCTCGCTTGGGGAGCGACCTACGAGCAGTACTTC.

This chain uses TRBV28 with TRBJ1-4; 8 nucleotides align to TRBD1. V dropped 7 bases and J dropped 7; count of bases not matched to a gene: 11. This CDR3 has 15 amino acids. The germline CDR1 and CDR2 sequences are MDHEN and SYDVKM. CDR3 in DNA: TGTGCCAGCACCACCTCAGGGGGCGATAGTGAAAAACTGTTTTTT. Translated: CASTTSGGDSEKLFF.

This CDR3 is CASSQTGVMNTEAFF. The CDR3 region has the DNA TGTGCCAGCAGCCAGACAGGGGTCATGAACACTGAAGCTTTCTTT. The chain is built from TRBV7-9 and TRBJ1-1; 8 bases fit TRBD1. Germline V gene lookup returns CDR1 SEHNR and CDR2 FQNEAQ (reference sequence). This CDR3 is 15 amino acids long. The J segment lost 0 bases and the V segment lost 5 bases, leaving 5 bases of the junction unmatched.

The chain has TRBV2 and TRBJ2-3, with D perhaps TRBD2 (6 bases). V lost 7 bases, J lost 5 bases, and 16 bases lay in between. The CDR3 is made up of 14 amino acids. CDR1 is SNHLY and CDR2 is FYNNEI in the germline V gene. The CDR3 loop reads CASMSGPGVDTQYF. CDR3 coding DNA: TGTGCCAGCATGAGCGGTCCGGGGGTAGATACGCAGTATTTT.

The chain carries TRBV10-1 and TRBJ1-5; TRBD1 aligns across 10 bases. The CDR3 is made up of 16 amino acids. Germline V CDR1 and CDR2: WNHNN, SYGVQD (reference sequence). V lost 2 bases to trimming and J lost 4 bases; unmatched junction nucleotides: 5. CDR3 nucleotide sequence: TGCGCCAGCAGTGAGGCGAAGGACAGGGGGAATCAGCCCCAGCATTTT. Its translation: CASSEAKDRGNQPQHF.

The V and J genes are TRBV21-1 and TRBJ2-6; TRBD1 reflects the table's D call only, with no check against the DNA. TRBV21-1 is annotated as a pseudogene. This CDR3 has 16 amino acids. DNA for the CDR3: TGTGCCACGCACCCGGTAGGGGACTCTGGGGCCAACGTCCTGACTTTC. This codes for CATHPVGDSGANVLTF.